This entry concerns a single T cell receptor (beta chain). The sample belongs to a study of response to subunit inactivated influenza vaccine. Trimming removed 2 bases at V and 4 bases at J, with 16 bases between. The CDR3 consists of 15 residues. Germline values: CDR1 SQVTM, CDR2 ANQGSEA. One entry per CDR3 protein results from TCRdb running MiXCR on the RT-PCR reads. The table has hundreds of thousands of distinct CDR3 sequences, approximately 14% seen once; the top ten hold 6% to 8%. This receptor was obtained from a man in his forties or fifties who received an inactivated influenza vaccine. J is TRBJ2-3 and V is TRBV29-1, with TRBD1 as a possible D gene (6 bases). This specimen consisted of PBMCs from blood, obtained 14 to 15 days before vaccination. CDR3 sequence reads: CSVEIRGTVADTQYF. The CDR3 DNA sequence: TGCAGCGTTGAAATAAGGGGGACCGTGGCAGATACGCAGTATTTT.